This TCR beta chain was documented in a study of blood T cell repertoires in COVID-19. This clone was seen only once. Assay: immunoSEQ multiplex PCR; the TCRdb copy retains only in-frame clones and omits some. There are around 100,000 clones in the sample; 80% to 90% occur only once, and 15% lies in the top ten. The TCR comes from a human donor in a cohort sampled during active COVID-19. Sequenced sample: peripheral blood.

CDR3 region: CASSLAWASYGYTF. CDR3 bases: TGTGCCAGCAGCTTAGCGTGGGCATCTTATGGCTACACCTTC. The chain combines TRBV7-9 with TRBJ1-2, with D unclear. CDR1 is SEHNR and CDR2 is FQNEAQ in the germline V gene (reference sequence). The CDR3 consists of 14 residues. Trimming removed 0 bases from V and 5 bases from J, with 10 bases in between.